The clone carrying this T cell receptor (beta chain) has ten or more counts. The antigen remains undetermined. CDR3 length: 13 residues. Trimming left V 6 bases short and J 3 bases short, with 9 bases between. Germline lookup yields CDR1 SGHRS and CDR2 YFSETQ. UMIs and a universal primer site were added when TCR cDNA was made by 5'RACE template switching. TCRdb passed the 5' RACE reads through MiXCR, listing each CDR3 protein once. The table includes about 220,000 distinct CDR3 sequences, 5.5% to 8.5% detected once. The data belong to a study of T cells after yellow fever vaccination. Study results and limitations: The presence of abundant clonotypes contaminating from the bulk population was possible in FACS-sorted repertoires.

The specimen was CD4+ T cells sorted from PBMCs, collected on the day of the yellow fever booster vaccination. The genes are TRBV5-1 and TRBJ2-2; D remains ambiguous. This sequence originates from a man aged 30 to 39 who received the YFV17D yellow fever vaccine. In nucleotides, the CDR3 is TGCGCCAGCATGGAGACTTACACCGGGGAGCTGTTTTTT. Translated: CASMETYTGELFF.